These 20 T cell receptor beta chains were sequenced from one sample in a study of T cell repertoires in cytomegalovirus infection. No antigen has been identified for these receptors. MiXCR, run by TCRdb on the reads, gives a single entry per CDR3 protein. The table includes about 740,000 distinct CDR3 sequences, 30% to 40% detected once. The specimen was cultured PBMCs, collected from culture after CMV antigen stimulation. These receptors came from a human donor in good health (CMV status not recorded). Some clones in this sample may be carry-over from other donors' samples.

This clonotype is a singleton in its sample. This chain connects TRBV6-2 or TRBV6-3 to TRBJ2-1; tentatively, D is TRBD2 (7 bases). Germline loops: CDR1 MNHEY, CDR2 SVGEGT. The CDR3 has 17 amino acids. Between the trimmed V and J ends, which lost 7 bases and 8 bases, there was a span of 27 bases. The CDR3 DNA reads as TGTGCCAGCAATGTCGAGTGGAATAAGGGGGGGATGGATGAGCAGTTCTTC. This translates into CASNVEWNKGGMDEQFF.

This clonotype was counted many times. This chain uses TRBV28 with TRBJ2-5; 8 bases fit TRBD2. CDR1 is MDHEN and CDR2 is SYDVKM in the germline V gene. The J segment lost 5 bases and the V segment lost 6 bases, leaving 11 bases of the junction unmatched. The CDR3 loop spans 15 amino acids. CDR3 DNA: TGTGCCAGCAGGGGTCTAGCGGGCGCTGCGGAGACCCAGTACTTC. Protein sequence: CASRGLAGAAETQYF.

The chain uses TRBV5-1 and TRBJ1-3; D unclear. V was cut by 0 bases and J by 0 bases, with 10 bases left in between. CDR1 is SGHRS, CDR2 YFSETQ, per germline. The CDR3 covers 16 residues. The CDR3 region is CASSLDSILSGNTIYF. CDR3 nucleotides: TGCGCCAGCAGCTTGGACAGTATACTCTCTGGAAACACCATATATTTT.

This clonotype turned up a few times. CDR3 amino acids: CASSPQGPHNEQFF. CDR3 sequence (DNA): TGTGCCAGCAGTCCCCAGGGCCCCCACAATGAGCAGTTCTTC. The rearrangement uses TRBV27 and TRBJ2-1; D may be TRBD1 (5 bases). The CDR3 has 14 residues. Trimming removed 5 bases from V and 5 bases from J, with 13 bases in between. CDR1 is MNHEY, CDR2 SMNVEV, per germline (reference sequence).

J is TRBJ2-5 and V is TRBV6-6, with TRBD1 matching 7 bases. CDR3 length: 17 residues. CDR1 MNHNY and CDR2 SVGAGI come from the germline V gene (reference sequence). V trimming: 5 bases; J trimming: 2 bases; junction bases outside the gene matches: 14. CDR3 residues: CASSDIIQGYSQETQYF. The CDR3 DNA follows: TGTGCCAGCAGTGACATAATACAGGGGTATTCACAAGAGACCCAGTACTTC.

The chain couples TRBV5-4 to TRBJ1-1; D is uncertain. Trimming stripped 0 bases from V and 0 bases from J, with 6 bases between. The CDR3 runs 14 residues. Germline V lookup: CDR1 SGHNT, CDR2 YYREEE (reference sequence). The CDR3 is CASSLGIMNTEAFF. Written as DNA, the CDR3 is TGTGCCAGCAGCTTGGGAATTATGAACACTGAAGCTTTCTTT.

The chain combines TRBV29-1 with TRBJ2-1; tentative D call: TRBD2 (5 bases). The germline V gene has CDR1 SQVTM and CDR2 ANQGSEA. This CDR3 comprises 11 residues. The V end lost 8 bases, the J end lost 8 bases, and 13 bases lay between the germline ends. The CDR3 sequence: CSINGEYEQFF. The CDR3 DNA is TGCAGCATTAACGGGGAGTATGAGCAGTTCTTC.

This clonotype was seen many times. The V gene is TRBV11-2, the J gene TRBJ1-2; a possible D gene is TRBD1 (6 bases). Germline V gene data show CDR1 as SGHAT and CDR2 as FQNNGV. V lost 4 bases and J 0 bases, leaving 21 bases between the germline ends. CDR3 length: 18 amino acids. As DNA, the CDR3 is TGTGCCAGCAGCTCGATCAGGAGCAGGGGCGAAACTAACTATGGCTACACCTTC. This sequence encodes CASSSIRSRGETNYGYTF.

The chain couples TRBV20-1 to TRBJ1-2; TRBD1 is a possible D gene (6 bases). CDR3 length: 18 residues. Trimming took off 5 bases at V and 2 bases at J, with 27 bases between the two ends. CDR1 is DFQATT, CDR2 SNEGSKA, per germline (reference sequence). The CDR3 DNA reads TGCAGTGCTGTTCCGGCTAAAGGGGGAACTTTACGCAACTATGGCTACACCTTC. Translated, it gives CSAVPAKGGTLRNYGYTF.

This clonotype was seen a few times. The CDR3 loop is CASRLRGSTDTQYF. The CDR3 DNA sequence: TGTGCCAGCAGGCTCAGGGGAAGCACAGATACGCAGTATTTT. This rearrangement joins TRBV6-1 to TRBJ2-3; D perhaps matches TRBD1 (6 bases). Trimming left V 6 bases short and J 0 bases short, with 10 bases between. The germline V gene has CDR1 MNHNS and CDR2 SASEGT. This CDR3 has 14 residues.

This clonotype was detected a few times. Written as DNA, the CDR3 is TGTGCCCCCGGTCACCAGGGGAAGGTGGAGACCCAGTACTTC. Protein: CAPGHQGKVETQYF. The chain recombines TRBV19 with TRBJ2-5; possible D gene TRBD1, 6 bases. V was pared by 11 bases and J by 5 bases, with 21 bases between. The germline V gene has CDR1 LNHDA and CDR2 SQIVND (reference sequence). This CDR3 is built from 14 residues. Supplemented by reference TRBV19 and TRBJ2-5, the full variable domain reads DGGITQSPKYLFRKEGQNVTLSCEQNLNHDAMYWYRQDPGQGLRLIYYSQIVNDFQKGDIAEGYSVSREKKESFPLTVTSAQKNPTAFYLCAPGHQGKVETQYFGPGTRLLVL.

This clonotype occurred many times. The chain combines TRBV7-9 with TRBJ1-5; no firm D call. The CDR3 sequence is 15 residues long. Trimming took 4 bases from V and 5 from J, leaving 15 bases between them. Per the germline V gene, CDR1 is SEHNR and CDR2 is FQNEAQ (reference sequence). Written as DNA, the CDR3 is TGTGCCAGCAGCTATGGAGGCGGCTCGTATCAGCCCCAGCATTTT. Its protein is CASSYGGGSYQPQHF. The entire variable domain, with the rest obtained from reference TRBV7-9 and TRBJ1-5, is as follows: DTGVSQNPRHKITKRGQNVTFRCDPISEHNRLYWYRQTLGQGPEFLTYFQNEAQLEKSRLLSDRFSAERPKGSFSTLEIQRTEQGDSAMYLCASSYGGGSYQPQHFGDGTRLSIL.

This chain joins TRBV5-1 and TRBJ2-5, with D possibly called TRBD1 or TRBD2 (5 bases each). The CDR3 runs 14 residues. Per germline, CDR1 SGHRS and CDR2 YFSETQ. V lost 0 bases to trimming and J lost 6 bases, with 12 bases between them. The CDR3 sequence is CASSLGDDNKTQYF. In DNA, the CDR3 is TGCGCCAGCAGCTTGGGGGACGACAACAAGACCCAGTACTTC. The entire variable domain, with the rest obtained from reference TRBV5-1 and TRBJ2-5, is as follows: KAGVTQTPRYLIKTRGQQVTLSCSPISGHRSVSWYQQTPGQGLQFLFEYFSETQRNKGNFPGRFSGRQFSNSRSEMNVSTLELGDSALYLCASSLGDDNKTQYFGPGTRLLVL.

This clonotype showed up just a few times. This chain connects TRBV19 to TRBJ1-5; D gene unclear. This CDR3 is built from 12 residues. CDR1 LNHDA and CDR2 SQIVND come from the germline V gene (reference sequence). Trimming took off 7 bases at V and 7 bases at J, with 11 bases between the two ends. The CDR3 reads CASTPAGQPQHF. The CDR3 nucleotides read TGTGCCAGTACCCCGGCCGGGCAGCCCCAGCATTTT. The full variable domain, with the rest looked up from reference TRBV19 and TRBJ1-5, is DGGITQSPKYLFRKEGQNVTLSCEQNLNHDAMYWYRQDPGQGLRLIYYSQIVNDFQKGDIAEGYSVSREKKESFPLTVTSAQKNPTAFYLCASTPAGQPQHFGDGTRLSIL.

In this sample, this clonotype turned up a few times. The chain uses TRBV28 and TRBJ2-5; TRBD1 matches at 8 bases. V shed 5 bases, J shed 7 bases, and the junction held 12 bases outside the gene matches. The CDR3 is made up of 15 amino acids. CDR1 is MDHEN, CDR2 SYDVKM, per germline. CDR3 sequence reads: CASSRQPGQGRTQYF. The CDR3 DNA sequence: TGTGCCAGCAGTCGCCAGCCTGGACAGGGCCGGACCCAGTACTTC. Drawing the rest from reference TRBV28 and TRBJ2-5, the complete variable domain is DVKVTQSSRYLVKRTGEKVFLECVQDMDHENMFWYRQDPGLGLRLIYFSYDVKMKEKGDIPEGYSVSREKKERFSLILESASTNQTSMYLCASSRQPGQGRTQYFGPGTRLLVL.

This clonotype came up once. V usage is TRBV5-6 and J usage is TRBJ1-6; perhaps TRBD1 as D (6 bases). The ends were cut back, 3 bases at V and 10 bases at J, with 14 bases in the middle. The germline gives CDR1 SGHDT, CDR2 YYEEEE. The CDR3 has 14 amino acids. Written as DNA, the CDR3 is TGTGCCAGCAGCTCAACAGGGAACGGGTCACCCCTCCACTTT. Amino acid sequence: CASSSTGNGSPLHF.

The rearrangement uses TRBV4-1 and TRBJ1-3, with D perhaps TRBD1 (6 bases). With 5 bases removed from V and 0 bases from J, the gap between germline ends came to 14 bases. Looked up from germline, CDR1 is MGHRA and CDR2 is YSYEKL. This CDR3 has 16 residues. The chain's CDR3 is CASSVRQELSGNTIYF. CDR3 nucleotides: TGCGCCAGCAGCGTAAGACAGGAGCTCTCTGGAAACACCATATATTTT.

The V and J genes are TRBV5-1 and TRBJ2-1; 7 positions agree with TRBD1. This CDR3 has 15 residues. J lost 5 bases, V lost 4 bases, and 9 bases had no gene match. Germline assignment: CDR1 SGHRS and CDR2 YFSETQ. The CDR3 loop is CASSAGTARHNEQFF. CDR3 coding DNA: TGCGCCAGCAGCGCCGGGACAGCCAGGCACAATGAGCAGTTCTTC.

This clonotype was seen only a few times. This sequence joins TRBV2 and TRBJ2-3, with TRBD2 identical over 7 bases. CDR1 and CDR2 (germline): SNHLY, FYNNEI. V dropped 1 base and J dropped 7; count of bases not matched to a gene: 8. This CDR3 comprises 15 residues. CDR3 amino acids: CASSEVREWRNTQYF. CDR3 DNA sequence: TGTGCCAGCAGTGAAGTGCGGGAGTGGAGAAATACGCAGTATTTT.

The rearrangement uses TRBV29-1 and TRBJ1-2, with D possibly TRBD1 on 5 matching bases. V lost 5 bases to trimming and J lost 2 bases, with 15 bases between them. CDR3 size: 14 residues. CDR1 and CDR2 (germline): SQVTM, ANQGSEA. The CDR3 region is CSVLPQTDNYGYTF. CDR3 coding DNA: TGCAGCGTTCTACCTCAGACAGACAACTATGGCTACACCTTC.